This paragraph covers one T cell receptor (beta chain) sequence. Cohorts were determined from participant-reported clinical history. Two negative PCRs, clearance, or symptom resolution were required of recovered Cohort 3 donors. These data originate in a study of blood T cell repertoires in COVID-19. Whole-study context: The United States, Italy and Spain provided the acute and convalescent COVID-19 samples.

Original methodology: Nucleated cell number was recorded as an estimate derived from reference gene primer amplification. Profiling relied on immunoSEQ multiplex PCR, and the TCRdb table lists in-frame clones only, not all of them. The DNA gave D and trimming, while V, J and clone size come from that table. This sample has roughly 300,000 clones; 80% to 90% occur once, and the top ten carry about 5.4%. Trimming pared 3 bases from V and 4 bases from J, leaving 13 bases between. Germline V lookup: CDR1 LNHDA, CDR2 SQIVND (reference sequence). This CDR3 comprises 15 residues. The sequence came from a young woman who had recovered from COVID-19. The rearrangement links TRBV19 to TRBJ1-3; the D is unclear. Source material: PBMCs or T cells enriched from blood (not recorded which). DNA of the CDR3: TGTGCCAGTAGTATCTCCGGTACCGAAGGAAACACCATATATTTT. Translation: CASSISGTEGNTIYF.